This passage covers 13 T cell receptor beta chains from one sample sequenced in a study of T cells in tumors after PD-1 blockade. Generated by immunoSEQ multiplex PCR, the TCRdb table keeps only in-frame clones and is missing some. The data contain approximately 19,000 clones, roughly 80% of them seen just once; the ten biggest clones take up 20% to 30%. Sequencing was performed on PBMCs, taken after anti-PD-1 therapy. The receptor set was obtained from a human donor with advanced basal cell or squamous cell carcinoma (not recorded which).

This rearrangement joins TRBV7-8 to TRBJ2-1; 13 nucleotides match TRBD2. CDR3 length: 18 residues. The germline CDR1 and CDR2 sequences are SGHVS and FQNEAQ. J lost 8 bases, V lost 1 base, and 11 bases had no gene match. CDR3 nucleotides: TGTGCCAGCAGCTTAGTGAGGACTAGCGGGAGAAAACAGTATGAGCAGTTCTTC. It specifies CASSLVRTSGRKQYEQFF.

The rearrangement links TRBV6-5 to TRBJ1-6; a possible D gene is TRBD1 (6 bases). CDR1 is MNHEY and CDR2 is SVGAGI in the germline V gene. The CDR3 is made up of 13 amino acids. Trimming took 5 bases from V and 6 from J, leaving 8 bases between them. CDR3 region: CASSRTVNSPLHF. CDR3 bases: TGTGCCAGCAGTCGGACAGTTAATTCACCCCTCCACTTT.

The chain carries TRBV5-4 and TRBJ1-2; the match to TRBD1 covers 7 bases. CDR3 length: 14 amino acids. Germline CDR1 reads SGHNT; CDR2 reads YYREEE (reference sequence). V gave up 6 bases and J gave up 2 bases; unmatched junction bases: 7. The CDR3 bases are TGTGCCAGCATCCCGTCGGGACAGAACTATGGCTACACCTTC. Protein sequence: CASIPSGQNYGYTF.

The chain joins TRBV6-1 to TRBJ2-1; D is possibly TRBD2 (6 bases). The V gene lost 3 bases and the J gene lost 9 bases, with 21 bases spanning the gap. The CDR3 sequence is 16 residues long. The germline CDR1 and CDR2 sequences are MNHNS and SASEGT. The DNA of the CDR3 is TGTGCCAGCAGTGAGGGAGTAGCGGATATCGGGGGTGAGCAGTTCTTC. It codes for CASSEGVADIGGEQFF.

This chain joins TRBV24-1 and TRBJ2-2, with D perhaps matching TRBD1 (6 bases). This CDR3 is 13 amino acids long. Germline values: CDR1 KGHDR, CDR2 SFDVKD. The V and J ends lost 8 bases and 8 bases respectively, with 14 bases between them. CDR3 nucleotides: TGTGCCACCAACCCAGAGGGGACAGGGGAGCTGTTTTTT. This sequence encodes CATNPEGTGELFF.

The chain employs TRBV7-9 and TRBJ2-1; D is possibly TRBD1 (6 bases). The CDR3 has 15 amino acids. The V and J ends lost 5 bases and 5 bases respectively, with 16 bases between them. Per germline, CDR1 SEHNR and CDR2 FQNEAQ (reference sequence). The CDR3 nucleotides are TGTGCCAGCAGCCAGGTCGGGACACCCCACAATGAGCAGTTCTTC. Its protein product is CASSQVGTPHNEQFF. Looking up the rest from reference TRBV7-9 and TRBJ2-1 gives the full variable domain: DTGVSQNPRHKITKRGQNVTFRCDPISEHNRLYWYRQTLGQGPEFLTYFQNEAQLEKSRLLSDRFSAERPKGSFSTLEIQRTEQGDSAMYLCASSQVGTPHNEQFFGPGTRLTVL.

The V and J genes are TRBV6-5 and TRBJ1-6; 10 nucleotides line up with TRBD1. Germline V gene sequence: CDR1 MNHEY, CDR2 SVGAGI. This CDR3 comprises 15 residues. V lost 6 bases, J lost 8 bases, and 7 bases stayed unmatched. In DNA form, the CDR3 reads TGTGCCAGCAGCCAAGAGGGGACAGGGGATTCACCCCTCCACTTT. It codes for CASSQEGTGDSPLHF.

This rearrangement joins TRBV15 to TRBJ2-1; the match to TRBD1 covers 9 bases. The CDR3 runs to 14 residues. With V trimmed by 3 bases and J by 4 bases, 1 base remained unmatched. Germline V gives CDR1 LNHNV, CDR2 YYDKDF (reference sequence). CDR3 sequence: CATSRDRGYNEQFF. CDR3 nucleotides: TGTGCCACCAGCAGGGACAGGGGTTACAATGAGCAGTTCTTC.

This chain joins TRBV19 and TRBJ2-3, with 9 bases aligning to TRBD1. CDR1 and CDR2 from the germline V gene are LNHDA and SQIVND (reference sequence). The CDR3 covers 15 residues. The V gene end was trimmed by 4 bases and the J gene end by 6 bases; junction bases not matched to a gene: 8. Written as DNA, the CDR3 is TGTGCCAGTAGTAGAACCGGGACAGGGTGGGATACGCAGTATTTT. Protein: CASSRTGTGWDTQYF. Based on the CDR3 plus reference TRBV19 and TRBJ2-3, the full variable domain is DGGITQSPKYLFRKEGQNVTLSCEQNLNHDAMYWYRQDPGQGLRLIYYSQIVNDFQKGDIAEGYSVSREKKESFPLTVTSAQKNPTAFYLCASSRTGTGWDTQYFGPGTRLTVL.

The gene calls are TRBV18 and TRBJ2-7, with 8 bases that match TRBD2. CDR3 size: 14 residues. With V trimmed by 5 bases and J by 3 bases, 6 bases remained unmatched. Germline V lookup: CDR1 KGHSH, CDR2 LQKENI. For the CDR3, the DNA is TGTGCCAGCTCAGCCCCGGGACTAGTCTACGAGCAGTACTTC. The encoded protein is CASSAPGLVYEQYF.

The chain joins TRBV6-5 to TRBJ2-7, with 9 bases fitting TRBD1. Unmatched junction bases numbered 13, after V lost 7 bases and J lost 9 bases. The CDR3 extends over 14 amino acids. The germline V gene encodes CDR1 MNHEY and CDR2 SVGAGI. The CDR3 coding sequence is TGTGCCAGCACTAGGGACAGGGTGTCCCTTGGGCAGTACTTC. Protein: CASTRDRVSLGQYF.

V gene TRBV9 combines with J gene TRBJ2-1, with 12 bases identical to TRBD2. This CDR3 has 16 amino acids. Germline CDR1 SGDLS, CDR2 YYNGEE. V lost 3 bases, J lost 7 bases, and 8 bases stayed unmatched. The CDR3 DNA reads TGTGCCAGCAGCGCCCCGACTAGCGGGGGAGGTAATGAGCAGTTCTTC. Translating it yields CASSAPTSGGGNEQFF.

This chain uses TRBV5-4 with TRBJ1-6, with 7 nucleotides matching TRBD1. CDR3 length: 15 residues. CDR1 is SGHNT and CDR2 is YYREEE in the germline V gene (reference sequence). V was pared by 4 bases and J by 9 bases, with 10 bases of the junction left unmatched. The CDR3, as DNA: TGTGCCAGCAGCCTCCAGGGGGGGGGCAGTTCACCCCTCCACTTT. The encoded protein is CASSLQGGGSSPLHF.